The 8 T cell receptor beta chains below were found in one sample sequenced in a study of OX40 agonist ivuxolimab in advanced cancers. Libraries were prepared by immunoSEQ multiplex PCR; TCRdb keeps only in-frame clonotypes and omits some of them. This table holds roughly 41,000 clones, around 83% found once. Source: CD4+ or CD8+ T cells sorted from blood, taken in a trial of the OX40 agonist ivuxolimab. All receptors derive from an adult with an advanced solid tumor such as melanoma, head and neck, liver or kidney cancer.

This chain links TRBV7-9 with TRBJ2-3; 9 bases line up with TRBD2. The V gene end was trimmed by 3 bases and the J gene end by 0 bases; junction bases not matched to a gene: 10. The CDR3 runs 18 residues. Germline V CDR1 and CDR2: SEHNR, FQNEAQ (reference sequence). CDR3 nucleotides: TGTGCCAGCAGCTTCCGAAGCGGGGGGCCGCGTAGCACAGATACGCAGTATTTT. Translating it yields CASSFRSGGPRSTDTQYF.

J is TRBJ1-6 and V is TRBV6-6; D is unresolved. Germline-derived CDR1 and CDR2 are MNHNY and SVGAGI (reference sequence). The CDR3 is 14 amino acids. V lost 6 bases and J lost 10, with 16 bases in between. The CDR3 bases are TGTGCCAGCAGGCCCGGAATGGATCGGTCACCCCTCCACTTT. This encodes CASRPGMDRSPLHF.

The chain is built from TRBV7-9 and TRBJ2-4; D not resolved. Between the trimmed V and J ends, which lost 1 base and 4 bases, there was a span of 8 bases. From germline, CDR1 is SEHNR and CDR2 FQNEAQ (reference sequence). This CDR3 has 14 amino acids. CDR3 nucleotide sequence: TGTGCCAGCAGCTTAGAGTCAGAAAAAAACATTCAGTACTTC. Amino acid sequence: CASSLESEKNIQYF.

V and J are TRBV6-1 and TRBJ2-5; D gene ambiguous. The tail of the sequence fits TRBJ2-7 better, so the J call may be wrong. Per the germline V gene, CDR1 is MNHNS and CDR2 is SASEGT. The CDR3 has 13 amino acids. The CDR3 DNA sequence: TGTGCCAGCAGTGAAATCTCGTTGGACGAGCAGTACTTC. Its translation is CASSEISLDEQYF.

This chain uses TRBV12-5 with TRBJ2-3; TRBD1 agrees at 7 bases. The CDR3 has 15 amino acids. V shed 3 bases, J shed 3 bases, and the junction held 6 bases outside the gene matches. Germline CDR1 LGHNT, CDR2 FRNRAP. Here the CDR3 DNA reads TGTGCTAGTGGTTTTCAGGGGGATTTGACAGATACGCAGTATTTT. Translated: CASGFQGDLTDTQYF.

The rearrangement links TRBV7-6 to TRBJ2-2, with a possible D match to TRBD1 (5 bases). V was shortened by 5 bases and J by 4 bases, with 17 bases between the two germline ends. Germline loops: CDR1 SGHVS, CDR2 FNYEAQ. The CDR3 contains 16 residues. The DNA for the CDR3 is TGTGCCAGCAGCCCCCAGGCAGGGTCGACCACCGGGGAGCTGTTTTTT. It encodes CASSPQAGSTTGELFF.

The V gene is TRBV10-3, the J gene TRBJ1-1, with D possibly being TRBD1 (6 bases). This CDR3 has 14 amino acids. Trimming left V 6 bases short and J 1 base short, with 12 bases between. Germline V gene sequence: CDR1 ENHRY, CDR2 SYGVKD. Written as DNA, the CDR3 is TGTGCCATCAGATTAAAACAGGGGAACACTGAAGCTTTCTTT. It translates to CAIRLKQGNTEAFF.

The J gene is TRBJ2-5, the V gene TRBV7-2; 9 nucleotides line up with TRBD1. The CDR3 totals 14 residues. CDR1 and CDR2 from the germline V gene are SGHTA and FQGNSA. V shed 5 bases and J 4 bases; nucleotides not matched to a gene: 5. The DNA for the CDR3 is TGTGCCAGCAGCGCAGGACAGGGGCGAGAGACCCAGTACTTC. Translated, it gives CASSAGQGRETQYF.